The 30 T cell receptor beta chains below come from one sample, sequenced in a study of cytomegalovirus exposure and HLA in healthy donors. The PCR ran on 60 Vbeta and 13 Jbeta primers. TCRdb's table, derived via immunoSEQ multiplex PCR, lists solely in-frame clones and lacks some. The repertoire has roughly 130,000 clones, around 77% of them found once; the top ten carry 5.3%. The sample taken for sequencing was PBMCs. The source of these receptors is a man aged 25 to 45 in good health and CMV-seronegative.

This chain links TRBV6-5 with TRBJ2-6; perhaps TRBD2 as D (5 bases). The CDR3 covers 15 residues. Between the trimmed V and J ends, which lost 5 bases and 0 bases, there was a span of 8 bases. Looked up from germline, CDR1 is MNHEY and CDR2 is SVGAGI. This CDR3 is CASSRRISGANVLTF. The CDR3 DNA follows: TGTGCCAGCAGTCGGAGGATCTCTGGGGCCAACGTCCTGACTTTC.

The V call is TRBV2, the J call TRBJ2-7; 7 nucleotides line up with TRBD1. Germline V CDR1 and CDR2: SNHLY, FYNNEI. J gave up 2 bases and V 7 bases, and 5 bases lay outside the gene matches. This CDR3 comprises 13 residues. In DNA, the CDR3 is TGTGCCAGCAAAGGACAGGTTCCCTACGAGCAGTACTTC. This encodes CASKGQVPYEQYF. Drawing the rest from reference TRBV2 and TRBJ2-7, the complete variable domain is EPEVTQTPSHQVTQMGQEVILRCVPISNHLYFYWYRQILGQKVEFLVSFYNNEISEKSEIFDDQFSVERPDGSNFTLKIRSTKLEDSAMYFCASKGQVPYEQYFGPGTRLTVT.

The chain has TRBV2 and TRBJ1-1; TRBD1 might be the D (5 bases). This CDR3 has 14 amino acids. The germline gives CDR1 SNHLY, CDR2 FYNNEI. V was cut by 1 base and J by 5 bases, with 11 bases left in between. This CDR3 is CASSEGGEVTEAFF. CDR3 sequence (DNA): TGTGCCAGCAGTGAAGGGGGGGAGGTTACTGAAGCTTTCTTT.

The V and J genes are TRBV11-3 and TRBJ1-5, with D uncertain. The CDR3 has 16 residues. CDR1 is SGHNT and CDR2 is YENEEA in the germline V gene. V lost 8 bases to trimming and J lost 3 bases, with 20 bases between them. The CDR3 loop is CASEHSSRQYNQPQHF. Here the CDR3 DNA reads TGTGCCAGCGAACATTCCTCGAGGCAGTACAATCAGCCCCAGCATTTT.

This rearrangement joins TRBV18 to TRBJ1-1; D not resolved. The germline V gene has CDR1 KGHSH and CDR2 LQKENI. The V gene lost 6 bases and the J gene lost 5 bases, with 13 bases spanning the gap. The CDR3 sequence is 13 residues long. The CDR3 sequence: CASSPLGGTEAFF. In DNA, the CDR3 is TGTGCCAGCTCCCCTCTAGGAGGGACTGAAGCTTTCTTT.

V is TRBV7-2 and J is TRBJ2-7, with a possible D match to TRBD2 (7 bases). The germline V gene encodes CDR1 SGHTA and CDR2 FQGNSA. V was trimmed by 1 base and J by 2 bases, leaving 9 bases between them. CDR3 length: 14 amino acids. The DNA of the CDR3 is TGTGCCAGCAGCTTAGAGGGGGGGCCCTACGAGCAGTACTTC. Protein sequence: CASSLEGGPYEQYF.

The chain is built from TRBV2 and TRBJ2-1, with 7 bases matching TRBD2. CDR3 length equals 15 residues. Germline V gene sequence: CDR1 SNHLY, CDR2 FYNNEI. V shed 6 bases and J 5 bases; nucleotides not matched to a gene: 10. This CDR3 reads CASRATSRVNNEQFF. In DNA, the CDR3 is TGTGCCAGCAGGGCGACTAGCCGGGTGAACAATGAGCAGTTCTTC.

The rearrangement links TRBV9 to TRBJ2-4, with D perhaps TRBD1 (6 bases). V was trimmed by 4 bases and J by 6 bases, leaving 14 bases between them. The CDR3 runs 14 residues. Per the germline V gene, CDR1 is SGDLS and CDR2 is YYNGEE. This CDR3 is CASSLTGRSNIQYF. The DNA of the CDR3 is TGTGCCAGCAGCCTTACAGGGCGATCAAACATTCAGTACTTC.

The chain carries TRBV6-6 and TRBJ2-5; 8 nucleotides agree with TRBD1. Trimming at V came to 8 bases and at J to 3 bases, leaving 5 bases not matched to a gene. The length of the CDR3 is 13 residues. Germline V lookup: CDR1 MNHNY, CDR2 SVGAGI (reference sequence). CDR3 residues: CASLDRGKETQYF. In nucleotides, the CDR3 is TGTGCCAGCCTAGACAGGGGAAAAGAGACCCAGTACTTC.

The chain carries TRBV6-1 and TRBJ2-7, with D possibly TRBD2 on 6 matching bases. Deletions cut 4 bases from V and 0 bases from J, with 13 bases between. The CDR3 contains 15 residues. Germline CDR1 and CDR2: MNHNS and SASEGT. The CDR3 protein is CASSGGGYVSYEQYF. The CDR3 DNA follows: TGTGCCAGCAGTGGTGGAGGGTACGTCTCCTACGAGCAGTACTTC.

A few counts support this clone. V is TRBV29-1 and J is TRBJ1-4; 9 bases are a match to TRBD1. Germline trimming cut 1 base from V and 4 bases from J; bases unmatched to any gene: 4. Germline assignment: CDR1 SQVTM and CDR2 ANQGSEA. There are 15 residues in the CDR3. The CDR3 sequence is CSVEGYRGLNEKLFF. CDR3 in DNA: TGCAGCGTTGAAGGTTACAGGGGGCTTAATGAAAAACTGTTTTTT.

This rearrangement joins TRBV2 to TRBJ2-2; TRBD1 might be the D (5 bases). Germline CDR1 reads SNHLY; CDR2 reads FYNNEI. The CDR3 length is 13 residues. The V end lost 3 bases, the J end lost 4 bases, and 6 bases lay between the germline ends. The CDR3 protein is CASSDQGTGELFF. CDR3 DNA sequence: TGTGCCAGCAGTGACCAGGGCACCGGGGAGCTGTTTTTT.

J is TRBJ1-2 and V is TRBV16; perhaps TRBD1 as D (5 bases). Germline loops: CDR1 KGHSY, CDR2 FQNENV. With 0 bases removed from V and 5 bases from J, the gap between germline ends came to 16 bases. The CDR3 totals 16 residues. For the CDR3, the DNA is TGTGCCAGCAGCCAATCTCCCCAGGGTTCGGTATATGGCTACACCTTC. Translated, it gives CASSQSPQGSVYGYTF.

This chain connects TRBV9 to TRBJ1-1; D is ambiguous. The CDR3 loop spans 13 amino acids. V was pared by 4 bases and J by 0 bases, with 7 bases between. CDR1 is SGDLS and CDR2 is YYNGEE in the germline V gene. The CDR3 bases are TGTGCCAGCAGCTTCACAGTGAACACTGAAGCTTTCTTT. Translation: CASSFTVNTEAFF.

This clone was recorded only once. The J gene is TRBJ2-7, the V gene TRBV15; 9 bases match TRBD2. The CDR3 is 20 amino acids. Trimming took 0 bases from V and 2 from J; bases not matched to a gene: 17. CDR1 LNHNV and CDR2 YYDKDF come from the germline V gene (reference sequence). In DNA form, the CDR3 reads TGTGCCACCAGCAGAGACCGTGCTAGCGGGGATAGTCCGGTCACCTACGAGCAGTACTTC. Encoded protein: CATSRDRASGDSPVTYEQYF.

This chain connects TRBV28 to TRBJ2-7; no definite D call. The ends were cut back, 5 bases at V and 4 bases at J, with 3 bases in the middle. Looked up from germline, CDR1 is MDHEN and CDR2 is SYDVKM. The CDR3 is made up of 10 amino acids. The CDR3 reads CASSTYEQYF. CDR3 sequence (DNA): TGTGCCAGCAGTACTTACGAGCAGTACTTC.

The gene calls are TRBV15 and TRBJ2-7; 11 bases agree with TRBD2. This CDR3 contains 15 residues. V trimming: 2 bases; J trimming: 0 bases; junction bases outside the gene matches: 0. The germline CDR1 and CDR2 sequences are LNHNV and YYDKDF (reference sequence). Written as DNA, the CDR3 is TGTGCCACCAGCAGACTAGCGGGGGGCTCCTACGAGCAGTACTTC. It is translated as CATSRLAGGSYEQYF.

This chain connects TRBV5-4 to TRBJ2-3; 8 bases are shared with TRBD2. Germline V gives CDR1 SGHNT, CDR2 YYREEE (reference sequence). The CDR3 is 14 residues long. J lost 0 bases, V lost 6 bases, and 3 bases had no gene match. CDR3 coding DNA: TGTGCCAGCACACTAGCGGTTAGCACAGATACGCAGTATTTT. Translated: CASTLAVSTDTQYF.

This chain links TRBV5-6 with TRBJ1-5; 10 nucleotides line up with TRBD1. The CDR3 is made up of 15 amino acids. The V segment lost 0 bases and the J segment 6 bases; nucleotides outside the gene matches: 3. Germline CDR1 reads SGHDT; CDR2 reads YYEEEE. The CDR3 region is CASSLGTGGSQPQHF. The CDR3 bases are TGTGCCAGCAGCTTGGGGACAGGGGGAAGTCAGCCCCAGCATTTT. Full variable domain (rest looked up from reference TRBV5-6 and TRBJ1-5): DAGVTQSPTHLIKTRGQQVTLRCSPKSGHDTVSWYQQALGQGPQFIFQYYEEEERQRGNFPDRFSGHQFPNYSSELNVNALLLGDSALYLCASSLGTGGSQPQHFGDGTRLSIL.

This chain connects TRBV7-2 to TRBJ1-2, with 8 bases that match TRBD1. Trimming took 4 bases from V and 5 from J; bases not matched to a gene: 3. From germline, CDR1 is SGHTA and CDR2 FQGNSA. The CDR3 loop spans 13 amino acids. The CDR3 sequence is CASSSRQGYGYTF. As DNA, the CDR3 is TGTGCCAGCAGCTCGCGACAGGGGTATGGCTACACCTTC.

The gene calls are TRBV10-1 and TRBJ2-1; weak D call: TRBD1 (6 bases). Trimming cost V 2 bases and J 8 bases, with 25 bases left between them. CDR3 length equals 18 residues. Germline CDR1 is WNHNN and CDR2 is SYGVQD (reference sequence). The CDR3 DNA is TGCGCCAGCAGTGAGCGGGACATCTCGAGTCCCTGCAGGCATGAGCAGTTCTTC. Amino acid sequence: CASSERDISSPCRHEQFF.

The chain uses TRBV7-2 and TRBJ2-3, with 9 positions matching TRBD2. V lost 3 bases to trimming and J lost 6 bases; unmatched junction nucleotides: 4. The CDR3 has 14 amino acids. Per the germline V gene, CDR1 is SGHTA and CDR2 is FQGNSA. CDR3 nucleotide sequence: TGTGCCAGCAGCTTGTTAGCGGGGGTTGATACGCAGTATTTT. Translation gives CASSLLAGVDTQYF.

V usage is TRBV15 and J usage is TRBJ2-7; maybe TRBD2 (5 bases). The CDR3 totals 14 residues. The germline V and J ends were trimmed by 0 bases and 12 bases, with 18 bases remaining between them. Germline values: CDR1 LNHNV, CDR2 YYDKDF (reference sequence). DNA of the CDR3: TGTGCCACCAGCAGAGATGGCATGACGGGGTTGCGGTACTTC. This translates into CATSRDGMTGLRYF.

This sequence joins TRBV25-1 and TRBJ2-7; a weak D match, TRBD2 (5 bases). Trimming left V 2 bases short and J 0 bases short, with 11 bases between. There are 15 residues in the CDR3. Germline V gene sequence: CDR1 MGHDK, CDR2 SYGVNS. CDR3 region: CASSENGLSSYEQYF. CDR3 in DNA: TGTGCCAGCAGTGAAAATGGACTGAGCTCCTACGAGCAGTACTTC.

The V and J genes are TRBV6-1 and TRBJ2-3; 8 bases map to TRBD1. Germline CDR1 MNHNS, CDR2 SASEGT. This CDR3 is 14 amino acids long. Germline trimming cut 6 bases from V and 4 bases from J; bases unmatched to any gene: 6. CDR3: CASSRTGTADTQYF. The CDR3 bases are TGTGCCAGCAGCCGGACAGGGACAGCAGATACGCAGTATTTT.

The rearrangement joins TRBV19 to TRBJ2-1; perhaps TRBD1 as D (6 bases). CDR1 LNHDA and CDR2 SQIVND come from the germline V gene (reference sequence). The CDR3 is 16 amino acids. Trimming pared 8 bases from V and 0 bases from J, leaving 17 bases between. The CDR3 loop is CASAGGALSSYNEQFF. The CDR3 DNA reads TGTGCCAGTGCTGGGGGCGCGTTGAGCTCCTACAATGAGCAGTTCTTC.

V usage is TRBV19 and J usage is TRBJ1-3; D unclear. V was clipped by 5 bases and J by 0 bases, with 5 bases between them. This CDR3 has 13 amino acids. CDR1 LNHDA and CDR2 SQIVND come from the germline V gene (reference sequence). CDR3 region: CASSWSSGNTIYF. In DNA form, the CDR3 reads TGTGCCAGTAGTTGGAGCTCTGGAAACACCATATATTTT.

The rearrangement uses TRBV7-9 and TRBJ2-1; 12 nucleotides match TRBD2. With V trimmed by 5 bases and J by 6 bases, 8 bases remained unmatched. The CDR3 runs 16 residues. Germline V gives CDR1 SEHNR, CDR2 FQNEAQ (reference sequence). The CDR3 coding sequence is TGTGCCAGCAGCGGCCCACTAGCGGGAGGATCCAATGAGCAGTTCTTC. This encodes CASSGPLAGGSNEQFF. The full variable domain, with the rest looked up from reference TRBV7-9 and TRBJ2-1, is DTGVSQNPRHKITKRGQNVTFRCDPISEHNRLYWYRQTLGQGPEFLTYFQNEAQLEKSRLLSDRFSAERPKGSFSTLEIQRTEQGDSAMYLCASSGPLAGGSNEQFFGPGTRLTVL.

This chain uses TRBV1 with TRBJ1-6. TRBV1 corresponds to a pseudogene. The CDR3 runs to 17 residues. The CDR3 sequence is CTSSHLGQPFGMSPLHF. The CDR3 region has the DNA TGCACCAGCAGCCACCTGGGCCAGCCTTTCGGGATGTCACCCCTCCACTTT.

The rearrangement uses TRBV27 and TRBJ1-1, with 9 positions matching TRBD1. Trimming cost V 4 bases and J 8 bases; bases outside gene matches: 8. Germline assignment: CDR1 MNHEY and CDR2 SMNVEV (reference sequence). The CDR3 is made up of 14 amino acids. DNA for the CDR3: TGTGCCAGCAGTTGGGGGACAGGGCTCGGGGAAGCTTTCTTT. It codes for CASSWGTGLGEAFF.